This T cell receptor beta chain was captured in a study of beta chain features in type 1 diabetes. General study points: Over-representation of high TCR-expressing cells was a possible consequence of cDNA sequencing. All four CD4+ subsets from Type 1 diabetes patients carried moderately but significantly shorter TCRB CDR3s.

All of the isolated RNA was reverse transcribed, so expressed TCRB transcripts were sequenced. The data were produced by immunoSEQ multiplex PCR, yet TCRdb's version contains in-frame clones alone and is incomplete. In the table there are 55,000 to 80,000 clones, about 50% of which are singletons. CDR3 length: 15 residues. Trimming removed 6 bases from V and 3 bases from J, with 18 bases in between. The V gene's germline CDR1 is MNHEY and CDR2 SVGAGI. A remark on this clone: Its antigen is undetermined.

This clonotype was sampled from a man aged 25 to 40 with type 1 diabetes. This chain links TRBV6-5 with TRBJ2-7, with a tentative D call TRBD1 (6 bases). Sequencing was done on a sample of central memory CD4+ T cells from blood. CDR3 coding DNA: TGTGCCAGCAGCCTAGGGCCAGGGGAATTCTACGAGCAGTACTTC. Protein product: CASSLGPGEFYEQYF.